This TCR beta chain derives from a study of blood T cell repertoires in COVID-19. About the research overall: The United States, Italy and Spain provided the acute and convalescent COVID-19 samples.

Authors' analysis steps: How many nucleated cells were present was estimated from reference gene primer amplification. The table came from immunoSEQ multiplex PCR; TCRdb's copy has only in-frame clones and leaves some out. The V and J calls and the clone size are those of that table, but D and trimming were determined from the DNA. Of under 120,000 clones listed, around 91% were seen once; the top ten hold roughly 30%. This CDR3 has 14 amino acids. Germline CDR1 and CDR2: LNHDA and SQIVND (reference sequence). Losses at the gene ends were 5 bases for V and 4 bases for J; bases not matched to a gene: 6.

The sequence derives from an elderly woman with acute or convalescent COVID-19. The sequencing sample was made of peripheral blood. V is TRBV19 and J is TRBJ1-1, with 8 bases lining up with TRBD1. The CDR3 region has the DNA TGTGCCAGTAGTCCGGACAGGGCGAGCACTGAAGCTTTCTTT. It is translated as CASSPDRASTEAFF. The full variable domain, rest sourced from reference TRBV19 and TRBJ1-1, is DGGITQSPKYLFRKEGQNVTLSCEQNLNHDAMYWYRQDPGQGLRLIYYSQIVNDFQKGDIAEGYSVSREKKESFPLTVTSAQKNPTAFYLCASSPDRASTEAFFGQGTRLTVV.